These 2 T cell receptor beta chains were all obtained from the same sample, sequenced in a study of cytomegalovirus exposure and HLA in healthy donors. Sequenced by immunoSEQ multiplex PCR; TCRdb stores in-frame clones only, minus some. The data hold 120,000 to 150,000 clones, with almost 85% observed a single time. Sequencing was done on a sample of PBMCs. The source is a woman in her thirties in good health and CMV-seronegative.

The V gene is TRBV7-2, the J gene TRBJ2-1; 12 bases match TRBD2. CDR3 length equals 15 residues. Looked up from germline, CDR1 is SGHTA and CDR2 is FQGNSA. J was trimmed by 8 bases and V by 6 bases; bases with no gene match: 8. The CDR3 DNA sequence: TGTGCCAGCAGTCTAGCGGGGGGGCCCTCGGATGAGCAGTTCTTC. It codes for CASSLAGGPSDEQFF.

DNA of the CDR3: TGTGCCAGCAGTCCGAGCCGGTATGGCTACACCTTC. Protein: CASSPSRYGYTF. This rearrangement joins TRBV7-2 to TRBJ1-2; D remains unclear. The CDR3 loop spans 12 amino acids. Per germline, CDR1 SGHTA and CDR2 FQGNSA. Trimming removed 6 bases at V and 5 bases at J, with 10 bases between.